A single sample is the source of the 21 T cell receptor beta chains below, sequenced in a study of T-cell memory formation after mild COVID-19. TCRdb reanalysed the 5' RACE reads using MiXCR and keeps one entry per CDR3 protein. The sample has some 130,000 distinct CDR3 sequences, 5% to 6.5% seen once; the top ten hold roughly 2%. Sequencing was performed on PBMCs or a T cell subset sorted from them (not recorded which). Every receptor here comes from an adult woman who had mild COVID-19 (a few samples of this study predate the infection). Cell type and time point are not known.

Only a few counts were recorded for this clonotype. This chain links TRBV3-1 with TRBJ2-3, with D perhaps matching TRBD1 (6 bases). The V gene lost 4 bases and the J gene lost 9 bases, with 14 bases spanning the gap. CDR1 and CDR2 from the germline V gene are LGHDT and YNNKEL (reference sequence). This CDR3 spans 13 amino acids. CDR3 in DNA: TGTGCCAGCAGCCGCCGTAATACAGGGACGCAGTATTTT. This translates into CASSRRNTGTQYF.

This clonotype was seen more than once but under ten times. The chain joins TRBV12-3 or TRBV12-4 to TRBJ2-5; the D gene is possibly TRBD1 (6 bases). V lost 6 bases and J 2 bases, leaving 13 bases between the germline ends. This CDR3 is built from 14 residues. CDR3 nucleotides: TGTGCCAGCAGCCCCAGACAGGTTCAAGAGACCCAGTACTTC. Translating it yields CASSPRQVQETQYF.

The V call is TRBV6-5, the J call TRBJ2-7; D may be TRBD1 (5 bases). The germline V and J ends were trimmed by 0 bases and 5 bases, with 17 bases remaining between them. CDR1 and CDR2 from the germline V gene are MNHEY and SVGAGI. This CDR3 is built from 16 residues. The CDR3 DNA sequence: TGTGCCAGCAGTTACTCGATCAGGGAAGGCACCCACGAGCAGTACTTC. This encodes CASSYSIREGTHEQYF.

V usage is TRBV3-1 and J usage is TRBJ1-3; TRBD1 matches 9 bases. The CDR3 contains 16 residues. V dropped 1 base and J dropped 5; count of bases not matched to a gene: 6. CDR1 and CDR2 (germline): LGHDT, YNNKEL (reference sequence). The DNA of the CDR3 is TGTGCCAGCAGCCAAGCCTTACAGGGGGCAAGAAACACCATATATTTT. Translation: CASSQALQGARNTIYF.

This clonotype was observed many times. The rearrangement uses TRBV7-9 and TRBJ1-6, with D maybe TRBD1 (5 bases). CDR1 and CDR2 (germline): SEHNR, FQNEAQ (reference sequence). The CDR3 is 12 residues long. V lost 2 bases and J lost 16, with 12 bases in between. In DNA, the CDR3 is TGTGCCAGCAGCTTAATGGACACCAGACTCCACTTT. Its translation: CASSLMDTRLHF.

This clonotype has a count of ten or more. The V gene is TRBV24-1, the J gene TRBJ2-5, with D perhaps TRBD1 (6 bases). The CDR3 is made up of 15 amino acids. Germline-derived CDR1 and CDR2 are KGHDR and SFDVKD. With 4 bases removed from V and 5 bases from J, the gap between germline ends came to 16 bases. The CDR3 DNA is TGTGCCACCAGTGAGGAACCGGGGACAAGGGAGACCCAGTACTTC. Translation gives CATSEEPGTRETQYF.

This clonotype was counted ten times or more. The chain joins TRBV12-3 or TRBV12-4 to TRBJ1-5; D is undetermined. The CDR3 loop spans 13 amino acids. The V gene lost 3 bases and the J gene lost 7 bases, with 10 bases spanning the gap. The CDR3 DNA reads as TGTGCCAGCAGTTTTAAGAGTGGCCAGCCCCAGCATTTT. Protein product: CASSFKSGQPQHF.

This clonotype was counted between two and nine times. The chain is built from TRBV24-1 and TRBJ2-5, with 7 nucleotides matching TRBD1. J gave up 5 bases and V 3 bases, and 5 bases lay outside the gene matches. Germline V gene sequence: CDR1 KGHDR, CDR2 SFDVKD. This CDR3 has 14 amino acids. The CDR3: CATSDPGTVETQYF. CDR3 coding DNA: TGTGCCACCAGTGATCCCGGGACAGTGGAGACCCAGTACTTC.

This clonotype was seen repeatedly, ten times or more. This chain joins TRBV7-8 and TRBJ2-5; TRBD2 might be the D (5 bases). The germline CDR1 and CDR2 sequences are SGHVS and FQNEAQ. The ends were cut back, 5 bases at V and 5 bases at J, with 12 bases in the middle. The CDR3 has 13 amino acids. The DNA of the CDR3 is TGTGCCAGCAGCCCCCGAGAGGGCGAGACCCAGTACTTC. It is translated as CASSPREGETQYF.

This clonotype was observed a handful of times. The V and J genes are TRBV4-3 and TRBJ2-6; D unclear. This CDR3 comprises 13 residues. Trimming shortened V by 7 bases and J by 2 bases, and 6 bases separated the two germline ends. Looked up from germline, CDR1 is LGHNA and CDR2 is YSLEER. The CDR3 spells CASTLAGANVLTF. The CDR3 DNA is TGCGCCAGCACCCTGGCTGGGGCCAACGTCCTGACTTTC.

Many counts were recorded for this clonotype. The CDR3: CASSAQGTTGYTF. DNA for the CDR3: TGTGCCAGCAGCGCACAGGGGACTACGGGCTACACCTTC. The V gene is TRBV9, the J gene TRBJ1-2; TRBD1 matches 7 bases. After removal of 3 bases from V and 8 bases from J, the junction contained 7 bases not matched to a gene. The CDR3 extends over 13 amino acids. Germline V gene sequence: CDR1 SGDLS, CDR2 YYNGEE.

This clonotype was counted between two and nine times. CDR3 in amino acids: CASSLRGGTGKPQHF. The CDR3 region has the DNA TGTGCCAGCAGCTTACGGGGAGGAACAGGGAAGCCCCAGCATTTT. The rearrangement uses TRBV7-8 and TRBJ1-5; possible D gene TRBD1, 6 bases. CDR1 is SGHVS, CDR2 FQNEAQ, per germline. V was cut by 2 bases and J by 8 bases, with 16 bases left in between. The CDR3 is 15 amino acids.

The J gene is TRBJ1-4, the V gene TRBV6-5; D gene uncertain. V was pared by 0 bases and J by 2 bases, with 7 bases between. Looked up from germline, CDR1 is MNHEY and CDR2 is SVGAGI. The CDR3 consists of 15 residues. CDR3 amino acids: CASSYSMWTNEKLFF. In DNA form, the CDR3 reads TGTGCCAGCAGTTACTCGATGTGGACTAATGAAAAACTGTTTTTT.

This clonotype was seen a handful of times. The chain couples TRBV12-3 or TRBV12-4 to TRBJ1-5, with D possibly TRBD1 on 6 matching bases. Between the trimmed V and J ends, which lost 4 bases and 7 bases, there was a span of 14 bases. This CDR3 is 14 amino acids long. The CDR3 DNA follows: TGTGCCAGCAGTTACCAGGGGTTGCGACAGCCCCAGCATTTT. Translation gives CASSYQGLRQPQHF.

Only a few counts were recorded for this clonotype. This sequence joins TRBV12-3 or TRBV12-4 and TRBJ1-5; possible D gene TRBD1, 5 bases. The CDR3 consists of 13 residues. Between the trimmed V and J ends, which lost 5 bases and 2 bases, there was a span of 7 bases. This CDR3 reads CASSVQGNQPQHF. CDR3 nucleotide sequence: TGTGCCAGCAGTGTACAGGGCAATCAGCCCCAGCATTTT.

This clonotype was counted many times. This chain links TRBV15 with TRBJ2-7; D remains unclear. CDR1 and CDR2 (germline): LNHNV, YYDKDF (reference sequence). The V and J ends lost 3 bases and 2 bases respectively, with 14 bases between them. CDR3 length: 15 amino acids. Written as DNA, the CDR3 is TGTGCCACCAGCAGTGGCCGGCAGCGACCCTACGAGCAGTACTTC. This translates into CATSSGRQRPYEQYF.

In this sample, this clonotype turned up many times. V usage is TRBV12-3 or TRBV12-4 and J usage is TRBJ1-1; the D gene is possibly TRBD1 (5 bases). The CDR3 has 15 amino acids. V was cut by 5 bases and J by 1 base, with 14 bases left in between. Here the CDR3 DNA reads TGTGCCAGCAGTCACACCCCCGGACAGAACACTGAAGCTTTCTTT. The encoded protein is CASSHTPGQNTEAFF.

This clonotype was seen a few times. J is TRBJ2-1 and V is TRBV30; 10 bases map to TRBD2. This CDR3 comprises 14 residues. Unmatched junction bases numbered 12, after V lost 8 bases and J lost 8 bases. CDR1 is GTSNPN, CDR2 SVGIG, per germline (reference sequence). The CDR3 here is CAGPRAGGLDEQFF. The CDR3 nucleotides are TGTGCCGGACCGAGAGCGGGAGGGCTAGATGAGCAGTTCTTC.

This clonotype showed up just a few times. The rearrangement joins TRBV12-3 or TRBV12-4 to TRBJ2-1; possible D gene TRBD2, 6 bases. This CDR3 spans 14 amino acids. The V end was cut by 5 bases, the J end by 5 bases, with 13 bases between. CDR3 nucleotides: TGTGCCAGCAGTCTCCGAGCGGGTGACAATGAGCAGTTCTTC. This sequence encodes CASSLRAGDNEQFF.

V and J are TRBV11-1 and TRBJ2-5; perhaps TRBD2 as D (5 bases). CDR1 and CDR2 (germline): SGHAT, FQDESV (reference sequence). The CDR3 consists of 13 residues. The V gene lost 1 base and the J gene lost 5 bases, with 8 bases spanning the gap. For the CDR3, the DNA is TGTGCCAGCAGCTTAGGGGAGATCGAGACCCAGTACTTC. This encodes CASSLGEIETQYF.

This chain links TRBV11-2 with TRBJ2-3; TRBD1 matches at 10 bases. CDR1 SGHAT and CDR2 FQNNGV come from the germline V gene. This CDR3 has 17 residues. After removal of 1 base from V and 4 bases from J, the junction contained 8 bases not matched to a gene. For the CDR3, the DNA is TGTGCCAGCAGCTTAGGAGTCGGGACAGGGGTGCCAGATACGCAGTATTTT. Its translation is CASSLGVGTGVPDTQYF.